This T cell receptor (beta chain) was identified in a study of OX40 agonist ivuxolimab in advanced cancers. A note on this clone: Its antigen is still unknown.

The length of the CDR3 is 17 residues. J was trimmed by 3 bases and V by 5 bases; bases with no gene match: 12. CDR1 is SGHTA, CDR2 FQGNSA, per germline. Assay: immunoSEQ multiplex PCR; the TCRdb copy retains only in-frame clones and omits some. Seen here are approximately 100,000 clones, around nine tenths observed once, and the top ten hold around 0.31%. Notes on the study in general: At 0.1-3.0 mg/kg, partial responders had clonal expansion among the lowest observed. At 0.1 to 3.0 mg/kg, clonal expansion of CD4+ and CD8+ blood T cells had occurred by week 6. The average count of expanded clones was higher among CD8+ T cells than among CD4+.

This TCR came from an adult with an advanced solid tumor such as melanoma, head and neck, liver or kidney cancer. Here the sequenced sample was CD4+ or CD8+ T cells sorted from blood, taken in a trial of the OX40 agonist ivuxolimab. The gene calls are TRBV7-2 and TRBJ2-5, with TRBD2 identical over 10 bases. The CDR3 loop is CASSPGRSGRAKETQYF. In DNA form, the CDR3 reads TGTGCCAGCAGCCCCGGGAGGAGCGGGAGGGCCAAAGAGACCCAGTACTTC.